This TCR beta chain was sequenced for a study of control samples from healthy donors and cancer patients. Method: immunoSEQ multiplex PCR; TCRdb's copy keeps in-frame clones and lacks some. This sample has roughly 200,000 clones, with 85% to 95% found just once. V shed 3 bases and J shed 5 bases, with 12 bases lying between them. Germline CDR1 and CDR2: SQVTM and ANQGSEA. The CDR3 has 13 residues. The sequencing input was blood. This TCR was recovered from a man younger than 35 in good health. The chain recombines TRBV29-1 with TRBJ2-3; D uncertain. The CDR3: CSVDVGLGDTQYF. The CDR3, as DNA: TGCAGCGTTGATGTAGGGCTCGGAGATACGCAGTATTTT.